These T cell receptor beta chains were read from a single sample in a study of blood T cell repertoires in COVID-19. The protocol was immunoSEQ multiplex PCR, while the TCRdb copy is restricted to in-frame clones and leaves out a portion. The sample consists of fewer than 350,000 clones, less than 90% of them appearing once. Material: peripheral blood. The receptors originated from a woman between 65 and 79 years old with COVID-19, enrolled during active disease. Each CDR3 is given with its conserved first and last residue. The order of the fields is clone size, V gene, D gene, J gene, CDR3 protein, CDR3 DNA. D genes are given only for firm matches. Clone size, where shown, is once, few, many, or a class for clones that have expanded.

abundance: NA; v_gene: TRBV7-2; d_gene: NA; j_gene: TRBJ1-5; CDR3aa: CASSLHQESNQPQHF; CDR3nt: TGTGCCAGCAGCCTGCATCAGGAAAGCAATCAGCCCCAGCATTTT
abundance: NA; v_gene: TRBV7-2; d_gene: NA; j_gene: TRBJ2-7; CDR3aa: CASSFGPIYEQYF; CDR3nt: TGTGCCAGCAGCTTTGGGCCGATCTACGAGCAGTACTTC
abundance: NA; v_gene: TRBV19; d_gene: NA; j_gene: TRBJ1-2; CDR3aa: CASHIGQNYGYTF; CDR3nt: TGTGCCAGCCATATCGGACAGAACTATGGCTACACCTTC
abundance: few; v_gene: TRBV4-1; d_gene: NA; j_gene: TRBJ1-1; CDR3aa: CASSRIGVYTEAFF; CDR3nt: TGCGCCAGCAGCCGGATAGGGGTTTACACTGAAGCTTTCTTT
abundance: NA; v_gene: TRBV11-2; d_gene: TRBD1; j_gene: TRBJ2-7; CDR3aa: CASSVSRTGGEQYF; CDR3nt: TGTGCCAGCAGCGTCTCACGTACAGGGGGCGAGCAGTACTTC
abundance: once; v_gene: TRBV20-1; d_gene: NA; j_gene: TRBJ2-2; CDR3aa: CSAPYTGELFF; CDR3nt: TGCAGTGCTCCGTACACCGGGGAGCTGTTTTTT
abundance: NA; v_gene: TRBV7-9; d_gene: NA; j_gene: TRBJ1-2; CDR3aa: CASSLDEGGYTF; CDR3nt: TGTGCCAGCAGCTTAGACGAGGGCGGCTACACCTTC
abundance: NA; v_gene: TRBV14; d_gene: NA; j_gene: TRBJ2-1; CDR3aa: CASSQGANNEQFF; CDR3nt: TGTGCCAGCAGCCAAGGCGCGAACAATGAGCAGTTCTTC
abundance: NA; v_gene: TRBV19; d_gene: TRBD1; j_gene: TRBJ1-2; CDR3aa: CASSEPGQEPSTDGYTF; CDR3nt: TGTGCCAGTAGTGAACCGGGACAGGAACCATCGACAGATGGCTACACCTTC
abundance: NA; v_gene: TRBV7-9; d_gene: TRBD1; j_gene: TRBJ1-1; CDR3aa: CASSWGQPEAFF; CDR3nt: TGTGCCAGCAGCTGGGGACAGCCTGAAGCTTTCTTT
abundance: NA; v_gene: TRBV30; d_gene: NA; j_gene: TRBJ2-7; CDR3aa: CAWSVGGRAEQYF; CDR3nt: TGTGCCTGGAGTGTAGGGGGACGGGCCGAGCAGTACTTC
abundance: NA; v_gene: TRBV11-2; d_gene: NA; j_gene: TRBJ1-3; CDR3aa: CASSLVDSVGNTIYF; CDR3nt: TGTGCCAGCAGCTTAGTCGACAGCGTTGGAAACACCATATATTTT
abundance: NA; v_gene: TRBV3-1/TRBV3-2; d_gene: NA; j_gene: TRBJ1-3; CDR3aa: CASSQGQISGNTIYF; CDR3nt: TGTGCCAGCAGCCAAGGTCAAATCTCTGGAAACACCATATATTTT
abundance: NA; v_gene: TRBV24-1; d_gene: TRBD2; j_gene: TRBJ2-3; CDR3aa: CATSGGTSGSTDTQYF; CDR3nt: TGTGCCACCAGTGGGGGGACTAGCGGAAGCACAGATACGCAGTATTTT
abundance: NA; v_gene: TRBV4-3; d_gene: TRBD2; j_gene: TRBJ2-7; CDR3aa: CASSQMGGSEQYF; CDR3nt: TGCGCCAGCAGCCAAATGGGAGGGTCCGAGCAGTACTTC
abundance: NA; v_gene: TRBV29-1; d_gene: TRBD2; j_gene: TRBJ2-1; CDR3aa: CSVDGAGNSYNEQFF; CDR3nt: TGCAGCGTTGATGGAGCGGGGAACTCCTACAATGAGCAGTTCTTC
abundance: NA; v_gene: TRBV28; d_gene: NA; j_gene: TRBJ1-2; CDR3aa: CASSPSLGNNYGYTF; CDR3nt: TGTGCCAGCAGTCCAAGTTTGGGCAATAACTATGGCTACACCTTC